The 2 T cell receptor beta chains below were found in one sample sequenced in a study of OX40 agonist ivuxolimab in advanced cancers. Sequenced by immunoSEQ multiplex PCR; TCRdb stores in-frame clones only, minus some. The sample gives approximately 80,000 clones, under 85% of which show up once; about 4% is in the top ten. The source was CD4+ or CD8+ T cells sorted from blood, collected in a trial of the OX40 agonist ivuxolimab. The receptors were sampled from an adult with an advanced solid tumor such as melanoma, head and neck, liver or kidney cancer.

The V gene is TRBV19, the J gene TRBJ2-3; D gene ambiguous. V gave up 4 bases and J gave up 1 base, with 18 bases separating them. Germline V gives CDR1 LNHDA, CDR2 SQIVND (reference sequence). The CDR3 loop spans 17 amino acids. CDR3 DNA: TGTGCCAGTAGTACCTATGGCCGGGCGGAAGGCACAGATACGCAGTATTTT. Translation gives CASSTYGRAEGTDTQYF.

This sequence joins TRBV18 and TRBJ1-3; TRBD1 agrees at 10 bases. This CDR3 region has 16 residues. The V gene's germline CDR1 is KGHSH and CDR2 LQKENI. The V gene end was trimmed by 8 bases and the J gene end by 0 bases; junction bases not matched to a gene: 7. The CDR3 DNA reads TGTGCCAGCACACGGGACAGGGGTTCCTCTGGAAACACCATATATTTT. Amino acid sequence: CASTRDRGSSGNTIYF.